These T cell receptor beta chains were read from a single sample in a study of T-cell memory formation after mild COVID-19. MiXCR, applied by TCRdb to the 5' RACE reads, yields one record per CDR3 protein. The data hold approximately 580,000 distinct CDR3 sequences, with approximately 20% observed a single time. Specimen: PBMCs or a T cell subset sorted from them (not recorded which). The source is an adult woman who had mild COVID-19 (a few samples of this study predate the infection). Cell type and time point are not known. CDR3s include the opening cysteine and the closing phenylalanine or tryptophan. Each record gives: CDR3 protein, CDR3 DNA, D gene, clone size, J gene, V gene. The D gene is left open where the match is weak. The listing skips clone size in some rows; elsewhere it reads once, few, many or a size class.

CASSPGGAGDSYEQYF TGTGCCAGCAGCCCCGGGGGAGCAGGGGATTCCTACGAGCAGTACTTC NA NA TRBJ2-7 TRBV7-6
CASSPIQANTQYF TGTGCCAGCAGTCCAATACAGGCAAATACGCAGTATTTT NA few TRBJ2-3 TRBV12-3/TRBV12-4
CATGTSGYNEQFF TGTGCCACCGGGACTAGCGGGTACAATGAGCAGTTCTTC TRBD2 many TRBJ2-1 TRBV2
CASSQGGQATSVLIDHNEQFF TGCGCCAGCAGCCAAGGTGGGCAGGCCACTTCCGTTCTGATTGATCACAATGAGCAGTTCTTC NA NA TRBJ2-1 TRBV4-1
CASSQETGAGANVLTF TGTGCCAGCAGCCAAGAGACAGGGGCTGGGGCCAACGTCCTGACTTTC TRBD1 NA TRBJ2-6 TRBV4-2
CASSPTRGLARADTQYF TGTGCCAGCAGTCCAACGCGAGGACTAGCGAGGGCAGATACGCAGTATTTT TRBD2 NA TRBJ2-3 TRBV27
CASSLSGTREAFF TGCGCCAGCAGCTTGAGCGGGACACGGGAAGCTTTCTTT NA NA TRBJ1-1 TRBV5-1
CASSPGGRTSEQFF TGTGCCAGCAGTCCCGGGGGACGGACAAGTGAGCAGTTCTTC NA NA TRBJ2-1 TRBV2
CASSRSRDRGLTEAFF TGTGCCAGCAGCCGAAGCCGGGACAGGGGATTGACTGAAGCTTTCTTT TRBD1 NA TRBJ1-1 TRBV6-1
CASSQTWDSGSQPQHF TGCGCCAGCAGCCAGACTTGGGACAGCGGATCTCAGCCCCAGCATTTT TRBD1 few TRBJ1-5 TRBV4-1
CATGSSGANVLTF TGTGCCACAGGGAGCTCTGGGGCCAACGTCCTGACTTTC NA NA TRBJ2-6 TRBV24-1
CATSELAGASYEQYF TGTGCCACCAGTGAACTAGCGGGGGCTTCCTACGAGCAGTACTTC TRBD2 NA TRBJ2-7 TRBV15
CSARHDRDTMNTGELFF TGCAGTGCTAGGCATGACCGGGACACGATGAACACCGGGGAGCTGTTTTTT NA few TRBJ2-2 TRBV20-1
CASSPGVGIEKLFF TGTGCCAGCAGTCCGGGCGTGGGGATTGAAAAACTGTTTTTT NA few TRBJ1-4 TRBV6-5
CAGGNSYEQYF TGTGCCGGGGGGAACTCCTACGAGCAGTACTTC NA few TRBJ2-7 TRBV6-1
CASSFLGSGTDTQYF TGTGCCAGCAGTTTTTTAGGGTCTGGCACAGATACGCAGTATTTT NA NA TRBJ2-3 TRBV12-3/TRBV12-4
CASNPAGSTDTQYF TGTGCCAGCAACCCAGCGGGTAGCACAGATACGCAGTATTTT NA few TRBJ2-3 TRBV2
CASSLEFAGGLTDTQYF TGCGCCAGCAGCTTGGAGTTTGCGGGGGGCCTCACAGATACGCAGTATTTT TRBD2 NA TRBJ2-3 TRBV5-1
CASSPLAGGVGEQFF TGTGCCAGCAGCCCCCTAGCGGGAGGAGTGGGTGAGCAGTTCTTC TRBD2 many TRBJ2-1 TRBV7-2
CASSPVTNEQFF TGCGCCAGCAGCCCGGTTACCAATGAGCAGTTCTTC NA NA TRBJ2-1 TRBV5-1
CASSLDSASSTDTQYF TGCGCCAGCAGCTTGGATAGCGCCTCTAGCACAGATACGCAGTATTTT NA few TRBJ2-3 TRBV5-1
CASSMNSGVNSPLHF TGTGCCAGCAGCATGAACTCGGGGGTCAATTCACCCCTCCACTTT NA few TRBJ1-6 TRBV12-3/TRBV12-4
CASSSSTGADTQYF TGTGCCAGCAGCTCCTCGACGGGAGCAGATACGCAGTATTTT NA many TRBJ2-3 TRBV7-3
CATSRPQGYNEQFF TGTGCCACCAGCAGACCTCAGGGTTACAATGAGCAGTTCTTC NA few TRBJ2-1 TRBV15
CSARGGGRGQIYEQYF TGCAGTGCTAGAGGTGGGGGCAGGGGGCAGATCTACGAGCAGTACTTC TRBD1 many TRBJ2-7 TRBV20-1
CASSEAVRRAWGTEAFF TGTGCCAGCAGTGAAGCGGTTCGGAGGGCGTGGGGCACTGAAGCTTTCTTT NA NA TRBJ1-1 TRBV6-1
CASTVFGELFF TGTGCCAGCACGGTTTTCGGGGAGCTGTTTTTT NA NA TRBJ2-2 TRBV7-9
CASTKPPQETQYF TGTGCCAGCACTAAGCCACCTCAAGAGACCCAGTACTTC NA NA TRBJ2-5 TRBV25-1
CASSVGQGLGTEAFF TGTGCCAGCAGCGTAGGGCAGGGGCTTGGCACTGAAGCTTTCTTT NA NA TRBJ1-1 TRBV9
CASSLKGGNTEAFF TGTGCCAGCTCTCTTAAGGGGGGGAACACTGAAGCTTTCTTT NA few TRBJ1-1 TRBV18
CSAGLAGGNTGELFF TGCAGTGCTGGACTAGCGGGAGGGAACACCGGGGAGCTGTTTTTT TRBD2 NA TRBJ2-2 TRBV20-1
CASSYGQPNTEAFF TGTGCCAGCAGTTACGGGCAGCCCAACACTGAAGCTTTCTTT NA NA TRBJ1-1 TRBV6-5
CASSSPQSRGSYEQYF TGTGCCAGCAGTTCGCCTCAATCCAGGGGATCCTACGAGCAGTACTTC NA few TRBJ2-7 TRBV12-3/TRBV12-4
CASSLDILGAAGANVLTF TGTGCCAGCAGCTTAGACATATTGGGGGCCGCTGGGGCCAACGTCCTGACTTTC NA NA TRBJ2-6 TRBV11-3
CASSYLGAYTGELFF TGTGCCAGCAGTTACTTGGGGGCGTACACCGGGGAGCTGTTTTTT NA few TRBJ2-2 TRBV6-5
CASSFSGSNTGELFF TGTGCCAGCAGCTTTAGCGGGAGCAACACCGGGGAGCTGTTTTTT TRBD2 many TRBJ2-2 TRBV12-3/TRBV12-4
CASSSGLAGGSSTDTQYF TGTGCCAGCAGTTCGGGACTAGCGGGAGGGTCTAGCACAGATACGCAGTATTTT TRBD2 few TRBJ2-3 TRBV12-3/TRBV12-4